The 7 T cell receptor beta chains below all came from one sample that was sequenced in a study of T cells in Graves' hyperthyroidism and ophthalmopathy (dated by TCRdb to the late 2010s). Library creation used multiplex PCR. The sample was run on an Illumina HiSeq 2000. The TCR beta CDR3 regions were amplified from RNA transcripts. A first-round RT-PCR of the TCR CDR3 used the HTBI primer set with the Qiagen OneStep RT-PCR kit. In-frame beta chains were kept once TCRdb had trimmed the public reads at Q25 with fastp and called clones with MiXCR. Each CDR3 protein gets just one entry, which takes the most common genes and DNA from the rows behind it. The sample table lists almost 500,000 distinct CDR3 sequences, roughly 22% of them with a count of one. Under 55% of the sample is held by the ten biggest clonotypes. The sample comprised blood. These receptors were obtained from a woman between 65 and 79 years old with Graves' ophthalmopathy.

The V call is TRBV5-1, the J call TRBJ2-5; 14 nucleotides line up with TRBD2. V lost 4 bases to trimming and J lost 1 base; unmatched junction nucleotides: 3. The CDR3 is 16 amino acids. Germline V lookup: CDR1 SGHRS, CDR2 YFSETQ. CDR3 bases: TGCGCCAGCAGCGCGGGACTAGCGGGAGTCCAAGAGACCCAGTACTTC. Residues: CASSAGLAGVQETQYF.

The rearrangement joins TRBV19 to TRBJ2-1; 7 bases line up with TRBD1. In germline, CDR1 is LNHDA, CDR2 SQIVND (reference sequence). There are 13 residues in the CDR3. J gave up 6 bases and V 3 bases, and 2 bases lay outside the gene matches. In DNA form, the CDR3 reads TGTGCCAGTAGTATGGGACAGTTCAATGAGCAGTTCTTC. Translation gives CASSMGQFNEQFF.

The chain employs TRBV5-1 and TRBJ2-1; 10 bases map to TRBD2. V dropped 0 bases and J dropped 8; count of bases not matched to a gene: 8. The CDR3 loop spans 16 amino acids. The germline gives CDR1 SGHRS, CDR2 YFSETQ. Here the CDR3 reads CASSLAIASGSDEQFF. In DNA form, the CDR3 reads TGCGCCAGCAGCTTGGCCATCGCTAGCGGGAGCGATGAGCAGTTCTTC.

This clonotype was seen only a few times. The chain has TRBV20-1 and TRBJ2-7; TRBD1 is a possible D gene (5 bases). With 6 bases removed from V and 1 base from J, the gap between germline ends came to 13 bases. CDR3 length: 13 residues. Germline V CDR1 and CDR2: DFQATT, SNEGSKA (reference sequence). The CDR3 DNA follows: TGCAGTGCCCGCAGGACACTATCCTACGAGCAGTACTTC. It yields the protein CSARRTLSYEQYF.

This clonotype occurred a few times. The CDR3 nucleotides are TGCGCCAGCAGCAACGGGACGGCCCATTCACCCCTCCACTTT. This encodes CASSNGTAHSPLHF. The V and J genes are TRBV5-1 and TRBJ1-6; D is perhaps TRBD1 (5 bases). From germline, CDR1 is SGHRS and CDR2 YFSETQ. The CDR3 is 14 residues long. V was clipped by 4 bases and J by 8 bases, with 13 bases between them.

This clonotype has only a few counts. This sequence joins TRBV13 and TRBJ2-7; D gene unclear. This CDR3 is 17 amino acids long. Germline V gene data show CDR1 as PRHDT and CDR2 as FYEKMQ (reference sequence). The V and J ends lost 4 bases and 2 bases respectively, with 21 bases between them. CDR3: CASSSRSSAGKTYEQYF. The CDR3 DNA is TGTGCCAGCAGCTCTCGCTCAAGTGCAGGTAAAACCTACGAGCAGTACTTC.

Ten or more counts support this clonotype. The gene calls are TRBV10-3 and TRBJ2-7; D uncertain. Germline lookup yields CDR1 ENHRY and CDR2 SYGVKD. CDR3 length equals 12 residues. V was shortened by 6 bases and J by 0 bases, with 6 bases between the two germline ends. The CDR3 DNA is TGTGCCATCAGGGATGACTCCTACGAGCAGTACTTC. Its protein is CAIRDDSYEQYF.